The 27 T cell receptor beta chains reported below all come from one sample, sequenced in a study. TCRdb passed the RT-PCR reads through MiXCR, listing each CDR3 protein once. The sample has hundreds of thousands of distinct CDR3 sequences, more than 13% seen once; the top ten hold roughly 4%. Sequences were obtained from memory CD4+ T cells from blood. The receptors shown here come from a female donor in good health, serving as a healthy control.

The chain is built from TRBV13 and TRBJ2-5; D might be TRBD2 (5 bases). In germline, CDR1 is PRHDT, CDR2 FYEKMQ (reference sequence). This CDR3 is 14 amino acids long. Trimming took 4 bases from V and 4 from J, leaving 13 bases between them. CDR3 amino acids: CASSSRGEGETQYF. CDR3 DNA sequence: TGTGCCAGCAGCTCCCGGGGAGAGGGAGAGACCCAGTACTTC.

The V gene is TRBV7-9, the J gene TRBJ2-3, with a possible D match to TRBD2 (5 bases). With 5 bases removed from V and 2 bases from J, the gap between germline ends came to 11 bases. Germline V gives CDR1 SEHNR, CDR2 FQNEAQ (reference sequence). The CDR3 spans 14 residues. The CDR3: CASSERVFTDTQYF. The CDR3, as DNA: TGTGCCAGCAGCGAGAGGGTATTCACAGATACGCAGTATTTT.

The chain couples TRBV7-2 to TRBJ1-1, with 7 bases matching TRBD1. The germline gives CDR1 SGHTA, CDR2 FQGNSA. Trimming took 1 base from V and 5 from J; bases not matched to a gene: 7. This CDR3 is built from 15 residues. DNA for the CDR3: TGTGCCAGCAGCTTAGTCACCAGGGGGGCAACTGAAGCTTTCTTT. It yields the protein CASSLVTRGATEAFF.

The table lists this clonotype with many counts. The chain is built from TRBV12-3 or TRBV12-4 and TRBJ1-5; 10 bases align to TRBD1. This CDR3 is built from 15 residues. The V gene end was trimmed by 10 bases and the J gene end by 8 bases; junction bases not matched to a gene: 14. CDR3 loop: CATKSGTGEAEPQHF. CDR3 bases: TGTGCCACAAAATCCGGGACAGGGGAAGCGGAGCCCCAGCATTTT.

The CDR3 sequence: CASSRGQVGNQPQHF. For the CDR3, the DNA is TGTGCCAGTAGTAGGGGGCAGGTTGGCAATCAGCCCCAGCATTTT. The chain carries TRBV19 and TRBJ1-5, with D perhaps TRBD1 (6 bases). This CDR3 comprises 15 residues. CDR1 is LNHDA and CDR2 is SQIVND in the germline V gene (reference sequence). Trimming cost V 4 bases and J 2 bases, with 12 bases left between them.

This clonotype was observed a few times. The J gene is TRBJ2-3, the V gene TRBV20-1; tentative D call: TRBD2 (5 bases). This CDR3 contains 14 residues. Germline-derived CDR1 and CDR2 are DFQATT and SNEGSKA (reference sequence). The germline V and J ends were trimmed by 3 bases and 1 base, with 11 bases remaining between them. CDR3 in DNA: TGCAGTGCTAGTCGTGTGCGGGGCACAGATACGCAGTATTTT. This encodes CSASRVRGTDTQYF.

This clonotype was seen many times. The rearrangement links TRBV29-1 to TRBJ1-2; 10 bases align to TRBD1. The CDR3 loop spans 13 amino acids. CDR1 is SQVTM, CDR2 ANQGSEA, per germline. The ends lost 7 bases at V and 6 bases at J; junction bases unmatched: 8. CDR3 sequence reads: CSGGTGQGDGYTF. For the CDR3, the DNA is TGCAGCGGGGGGACTGGACAGGGGGATGGCTACACCTTC.

This sequence joins TRBV9 and TRBJ1-4, with D tentatively TRBD1 (5 bases). The germline V and J ends were trimmed by 0 bases and 6 bases, with 18 bases remaining between them. The CDR3 is made up of 17 amino acids. Germline lookup yields CDR1 SGDLS and CDR2 YYNGEE. CDR3 DNA: TGTGCCAGCAGCGTAGGCCCGAGTGGGGCAGCACATGAAAAACTGTTTTTT. This sequence encodes CASSVGPSGAAHEKLFF.

The CDR3 sequence: CASSPGTGLPLHF. CDR3 coding DNA: TGTGCCAGCAGTCCGGGGACAGGGTTACCCCTCCACTTT. This sequence joins TRBV12-3 or TRBV12-4 and TRBJ1-6, with 9 positions matching TRBD1. J lost 12 bases, V lost 5 bases, and 5 bases had no gene match. The CDR3 is 13 residues long.

This clonotype was detected only a few times. The chain links TRBV5-1 to TRBJ1-4; 8 bases match TRBD1. The trim removed 1 base at V and 7 bases at J, leaving 6 bases unmatched. This CDR3 is 15 amino acids long. Germline V CDR1 and CDR2: SGHRS, YFSETQ. The CDR3 region is CASSLQGARGEKLFF. For the CDR3, the DNA is TGCGCCAGCAGCTTGCAGGGGGCTCGCGGTGAAAAACTGTTTTTT.

The chain recombines TRBV7-9 with TRBJ2-1; D is possibly TRBD1 or TRBD2 (5 bases each). In germline, CDR1 is SEHNR, CDR2 FQNEAQ (reference sequence). V gave up 3 bases and J gave up 1 base, with 13 bases separating them. This CDR3 spans 16 amino acids. CDR3 sequence reads: CASSFSLGVSYNEQFF. The DNA for the CDR3 is TGTGCCAGCAGCTTCTCCTTGGGGGTTTCCTACAATGAGCAGTTCTTC.

This clonotype was observed a handful of times. The chain uses TRBV10-3 and TRBJ1-5; TRBD1 is a possible D gene (5 bases). This CDR3 region has 12 residues. Germline V gene lookup returns CDR1 ENHRY and CDR2 SYGVKD. Trimming removed 8 bases from V and 7 bases from J, with 12 bases in between. The CDR3 sequence is CAIGGQGQPQHF. The CDR3 coding sequence is TGTGCCATCGGGGGTCAAGGGCAGCCCCAGCATTTT.

The rearrangement uses TRBV7-8 and TRBJ2-1, with 11 bases identical to TRBD2. The CDR3 is 17 residues long. Germline V CDR1 and CDR2: SGHVS, FQNEAQ. The V and J ends lost 3 bases and 8 bases, in that order; junction bases with no gene match: 12. The CDR3 loop is CASSFRPTSGNRYEQFF. CDR3 nucleotide sequence: TGTGCCAGCAGCTTCCGCCCGACTAGCGGGAATAGATATGAGCAGTTCTTC.

This clonotype has at least ten counts. The V gene is TRBV20-1, the J gene TRBJ1-5; D gene uncertain. CDR1 is DFQATT, CDR2 SNEGSKA, per germline (reference sequence). The V gene lost 0 bases and the J gene lost 0 bases, with 9 bases spanning the gap. The CDR3 extends over 15 amino acids. The CDR3 nucleotides are TGCAGTGCTAGAGATACAGCCTATAGCAATCAGCCCCAGCATTTT. Protein product: CSARDTAYSNQPQHF.

This clonotype appeared many times. The J gene is TRBJ2-3, the V gene TRBV5-5, with TRBD2 as a possible D gene (5 bases). This CDR3 contains 14 residues. From germline, CDR1 is SGHKS and CDR2 YYEKEE (reference sequence). Trimming shortened V by 9 bases and J by 4 bases, and 18 bases separated the two germline ends. The CDR3 nucleotides are TGTGCCACCCAAGGGCACCTGAGGGCAGATACGCAGTATTTT. Translated, it gives CATQGHLRADTQYF.

In this sample, this clonotype turned up a few times. J is TRBJ2-7 and V is TRBV30, with 8 bases that match TRBD1. J was trimmed by 0 bases and V by 3 bases; bases with no gene match: 4. Per germline, CDR1 GTSNPN and CDR2 SVGIG (reference sequence). CDR3 length equals 14 residues. For the CDR3, the DNA is TGTGCCTGGAGCAGGACAGGGCTCTCCTACGAGCAGTACTTC. This encodes CAWSRTGLSYEQYF.

This sequence joins TRBV11-1 and TRBJ2-1; D may be TRBD1 (6 bases). The germline V gene encodes CDR1 SGHAT and CDR2 FQDESV (reference sequence). The CDR3 runs to 16 residues. Trimming took off 5 bases at V and 3 bases at J, with 17 bases between the two ends. The DNA of the CDR3 is TGTGCCAGCAGCCCACAGGGTGGGGGAATCTACAATGAGCAGTTCTTC. Protein sequence: CASSPQGGGIYNEQFF.

Many counts were recorded for this clonotype. The V call is TRBV29-1, the J call TRBJ2-7, with D possibly TRBD2 on 5 matching bases. Germline values: CDR1 SQVTM, CDR2 ANQGSEA. The CDR3 covers 12 residues. Trimming took off 0 bases at V and 8 bases at J, with 11 bases between the two ends. In DNA, the CDR3 is TGCAGCGTTGAAGATAATTCGGGGAAGCAGTACTTC. Translated, it gives CSVEDNSGKQYF.

This clonotype showed up just a few times. The rearrangement uses TRBV4-2 and TRBJ1-4, with D unclear. The CDR3 spans 15 residues. The germline V and J ends were trimmed by 0 bases and 5 bases, with 10 bases remaining between them. CDR1 and CDR2 from the germline V gene are LGHNA and YNFKEQ. The CDR3 protein is CASSQDGQKNEKLFF. In DNA form, the CDR3 reads TGTGCCAGCAGCCAAGACGGCCAGAAAAATGAAAAACTGTTTTTT.

The rearrangement uses TRBV5-6 and TRBJ1-6; unclear D gene. Germline V gene sequence: CDR1 SGHDT, CDR2 YYEEEE. This CDR3 is 14 amino acids long. V was pared by 5 bases and J by 6 bases, with 12 bases between. CDR3 protein: CASSRTDSNSPLHF. In nucleotides, the CDR3 is TGTGCCAGCAGTCGGACGGACTCTAATTCACCCCTCCACTTT.

This clonotype has only a few counts. This sequence joins TRBV7-8 and TRBJ2-1, with no clear D. This CDR3 contains 13 residues. Trimming left V 7 bases short and J 4 bases short, with 11 bases between. Germline V gene sequence: CDR1 SGHVS, CDR2 FQNEAQ. The CDR3 nucleotides are TGTGCCAGCAACCTAGACTCGTACAATGAGCAGTTCTTC. Translation: CASNLDSYNEQFF.

This clonotype was counted a few times. The chain combines TRBV7-2 with TRBJ2-1; no firm D call. Germline V gene data show CDR1 as SGHTA and CDR2 as FQGNSA. With 3 bases removed from V and 5 bases from J, the gap between germline ends came to 11 bases. CDR3 length: 14 amino acids. DNA of the CDR3: TGTGCCAGCAGCTTTGTAGACCCGAACAATGAGCAGTTCTTC. The encoded protein is CASSFVDPNNEQFF. The complete variable domain, with remaining parts taken from reference TRBV7-2 and TRBJ2-1, reads GAGVSQSPSNKVTEKGKDVELRCDPISGHTALYWYRQSLGQGLEFLIYFQGNSAPDKSGLPSDRFSAERTGGSVSTLTIQRTQQEDSAVYLCASSFVDPNNEQFFGPGTRLTVL.

The chain has TRBV7-2 and TRBJ1-5; D ambiguous. CDR1 and CDR2 (germline): SGHTA, FQGNSA. V lost 7 bases to trimming and J lost 6 bases, with 13 bases between them. The CDR3 runs 13 residues. CDR3 DNA sequence: TGTGCCAGCACCAAGTCACGGGGTCAGCCCCAGCATTTT. Translating it yields CASTKSRGQPQHF.

V and J are TRBV2 and TRBJ2-3; D is perhaps TRBD2 (5 bases). CDR1 SNHLY and CDR2 FYNNEI come from the germline V gene. CDR3 length: 11 residues. Trimming removed 11 bases from V and 6 bases from J, with 12 bases in between. CDR3 sequence reads: CAGSLGDTQYF. DNA for the CDR3: TGTGCCGGGAGCCTCGGGGATACGCAGTATTTT. The full variable domain, rest sourced from reference TRBV2 and TRBJ2-3, is EPEVTQTPSHQVTQMGQEVILRCVPISNHLYFYWYRQILGQKVEFLVSFYNNEISEKSEIFDDQFSVERPDGSNFTLKIRSTKLEDSAMYFCAGSLGDTQYFGPGTRLTVL.

Only a few counts were recorded for this clonotype. V usage is TRBV28 and J usage is TRBJ1-6; D is perhaps TRBD1 (5 bases). Germline CDR1 and CDR2: MDHEN and SYDVKM. The CDR3 runs to 13 residues. Trimming took 3 bases from V and 16 from J, leaving 16 bases between them. The CDR3 coding sequence is TGTGCCAGCAGTTTTTCCGGTCGGCAGGGTCTCCACTTT. Translation gives CASSFSGRQGLHF. The full variable domain, in which reference TRBV28 and TRBJ1-6 provide the parts outside the CDR3, is DVKVTQSSRYLVKRTGEKVFLECVQDMDHENMFWYRQDPGLGLRLIYFSYDVKMKEKGDIPEGYSVSREKKERFSLILESASTNQTSMYLCASSFSGRQGLHFGNGTRLTVT.

This clonotype showed up just a few times. The genes are TRBV7-2 and TRBJ1-2; the D is unclear. Deletions cut 5 bases from V and 6 bases from J, with 22 bases between. The V gene's germline CDR1 is SGHTA and CDR2 FQGNSA. The CDR3 is 16 amino acids. The DNA for the CDR3 is TGTGCCAGCAGCGTAGATATTAGTTGGCGGTCCCATGGCTACACCTTC. This sequence encodes CASSVDISWRSHGYTF.

This clonotype has more than one count but fewer than ten. The rearrangement links TRBV25-1 to TRBJ2-7; TRBD1 matches 8 bases. Germline V gives CDR1 MGHDK, CDR2 SYGVNS. The CDR3 is 14 amino acids. V lost 5 bases, J lost 4 bases, and 7 bases stayed unmatched. CDR3 in amino acids: CASSNQGARYEQYF. The CDR3 DNA sequence: TGTGCCAGCAGTAACCAGGGGGCAAGGTACGAGCAGTACTTC.